The 27 T cell receptor beta chains in this list originate from one sample, sequenced in a study of T-cell memory formation after mild COVID-19. MiXCR was run by TCRdb on the 5' RACE reads, yielding one entry per CDR3 protein. The sample carries roughly 580,000 distinct CDR3 sequences, roughly 17% recorded once. Material for sequencing was PBMCs or a T cell subset sorted from them (not recorded which). The receptor source for this set is an adult woman who had mild COVID-19 (a few samples of this study predate the infection). Cell type and time point are not known.

The rearrangement joins TRBV6-5 to TRBJ1-4, with D unclear. The CDR3 extends over 14 amino acids. Germline CDR1 is MNHEY and CDR2 is SVGAGI. V was pared by 6 bases and J by 8 bases, with 16 bases between. The CDR3 nucleotides read TGTGCCAGCAGCTCCCCCCGAGGTGGAGAAAAACTGTTTTTT. Its protein product is CASSSPRGGEKLFF.

Only a few counts were recorded for this clonotype. This rearrangement joins TRBV11-2 to TRBJ2-3; D gene uncertain. The germline CDR1 and CDR2 sequences are SGHAT and FQNNGV. This CDR3 is 13 amino acids long. The germline V and J ends were trimmed by 5 bases and 4 bases, with 10 bases remaining between them. In DNA form, the CDR3 reads TGTGCCAGCAGCGTAAGTCGCTCAGATACGCAGTATTTT. Translated, it gives CASSVSRSDTQYF.

On this clonotype itself: This clone may be a read error of a much larger clone one base away. This chain joins TRBV5-1 and TRBJ2-3, with a weak D call TRBD2 (6 bases). Trimming removed 0 bases at V and 4 bases at J, with 18 bases between. Per the germline V gene, CDR1 is SGHRS and CDR2 is YFSETQ. The CDR3 sequence is 17 residues long. CDR3 in DNA: TGCGCCAGCAGCTTGGCCGGGGGACCAGCCCGGGCAGATACGCAGTATTTT. This codes for CASSLAGGPARADTQYF.

This clonotype has ten or more counts. The genes are TRBV20-1 and TRBJ2-3; 12 bases agree with TRBD2. This CDR3 spans 17 amino acids. The V gene end was trimmed by 2 bases and the J gene end by 0 bases; junction bases not matched to a gene: 6. The V gene's germline CDR1 is DFQATT and CDR2 SNEGSKA (reference sequence). Here the CDR3 reads CSARSSGGAGSTDTQYF. The CDR3 region has the DNA TGCAGTGCTAGATCTAGCGGGGGGGCGGGGAGCACAGATACGCAGTATTTT.

V is TRBV5-1 and J is TRBJ2-1; perhaps TRBD1 as D (5 bases). The CDR3 runs 14 residues. V was clipped by 0 bases and J by 2 bases, with 6 bases between them. Germline-derived CDR1 and CDR2 are SGHRS and YFSETQ. The CDR3 coding sequence is TGCGCCAGCAGCTTGGGACAGCCCTACAATGAGCAGTTCTTC. As protein: CASSLGQPYNEQFF.

This clonotype has only a few counts. V usage is TRBV24-1 and J usage is TRBJ2-2; no clear D. V shed 4 bases and J shed 4 bases, with 6 bases lying between them. CDR1 and CDR2 from the germline V gene are KGHDR and SFDVKD. The CDR3 is 13 amino acids. CDR3 sequence (DNA): TGTGCCACCAGTGAAACACTCACCGGGGAGCTGTTTTTT. The encoded protein is CATSETLTGELFF.

This clonotype was found many times. The chain combines TRBV5-1 with TRBJ2-1; D remains ambiguous. CDR1 SGHRS and CDR2 YFSETQ come from the germline V gene. This CDR3 region has 12 residues. V shed 4 bases and J shed 4 bases, with 6 bases lying between them. CDR3 bases: TGCGCCAGCAGCCCCGAGTACAATGAGCAGTTCTTC. It is translated as CASSPEYNEQFF.

The chain uses TRBV6-4 and TRBJ2-7; TRBD1 is a possible D gene (5 bases). Germline V gives CDR1 MRHNA, CDR2 SNTAGT. This CDR3 has 14 amino acids. V was clipped by 2 bases and J by 5 bases, with 13 bases between them. The DNA for the CDR3 is TGTGCCAGCAGTGACATCGGAGACAGTCACGAGCAGTACTTC. It specifies CASSDIGDSHEQYF.

This chain links TRBV2 with TRBJ2-7; 7 bases match TRBD2. V trimming: 9 bases; J trimming: 0 bases; junction bases outside the gene matches: 8. Germline V gene data show CDR1 as SNHLY and CDR2 as FYNNEI. This CDR3 has 14 residues. The CDR3 DNA follows: TGTGCCAGGCAAAGCGGGGTAAGCTCCTACGAGCAGTACTTC. Translated, it gives CARQSGVSSYEQYF.

V gene TRBV5-4 combines with J gene TRBJ2-1; D unresolved. Trimming took 4 bases from V and 8 from J, leaving 13 bases between them. Germline V gene data show CDR1 as SGHNT and CDR2 as YYREEE (reference sequence). The CDR3 loop spans 13 amino acids. CDR3 amino acids: CASSPHPVHEQFF. For the CDR3, the DNA is TGTGCCAGCAGCCCCCATCCTGTCCATGAGCAGTTCTTC.

The table lists this clonotype with many counts. The rearrangement links TRBV12-3 or TRBV12-4 to TRBJ1-2; 8 nucleotides match TRBD1. V shed 5 bases, J shed 4 bases, and the junction held 6 bases outside the gene matches. This CDR3 comprises 14 residues. CDR3 in amino acids: CASSPGQGLYGYTF. For the CDR3, the DNA is TGTGCCAGCAGTCCCGGACAGGGTCTCTATGGCTACACCTTC.

This clonotype was counted a few times. This sequence joins TRBV7-8 and TRBJ2-7; D is unresolved. CDR1 is SGHVS, CDR2 FQNEAQ, per germline. CDR3 length: 14 residues. V shed 4 bases and J shed 6 bases, with 16 bases lying between them. Here the CDR3 DNA reads TGTGCCAGCAGCTCCCCGGGCCTTTACACCGAGCAGTACTTC. As protein: CASSSPGLYTEQYF.

This clonotype was detected only a few times. The chain couples TRBV12-3 or TRBV12-4 to TRBJ2-7; 10 positions agree with TRBD1. The CDR3 is 15 amino acids. The V and J ends lost 6 bases and 1 base, in that order; junction bases with no gene match: 6. The DNA for the CDR3 is TGTGCCAGCAGACTCGACAGGGGGCCATCCTACGAGCAGTACTTC. Translation gives CASRLDRGPSYEQYF.

The CDR3 coding sequence is TGTGCCAGCAGTTTATTTGCAGGCATGAACACTGAAGCTTTCTTT. This sequence encodes CASSLFAGMNTEAFF. V gene TRBV27 combines with J gene TRBJ1-1; D is unresolved. CDR3 length: 15 amino acids. Trimming pared 1 base from V and 0 bases from J, leaving 9 bases between. CDR1 and CDR2 (germline): MNHEY, SMNVEV (reference sequence).

This chain uses TRBV7-9 with TRBJ2-5, with 8 bases lining up with TRBD1. The CDR3 runs 15 residues. J gave up 2 bases and V 4 bases, and 6 bases lay outside the gene matches. From germline, CDR1 is SEHNR and CDR2 FQNEAQ (reference sequence). The CDR3 loop reads CASSSAGGSQETQYF. The CDR3 bases are TGTGCCAGCAGCTCAGCAGGGGGCTCTCAAGAGACCCAGTACTTC.

This clonotype was detected only a few times. The V gene is TRBV3-1, the J gene TRBJ2-2, with D perhaps TRBD2 (5 bases). Trimming left V 3 bases short and J 7 bases short, with 15 bases between. CDR3 length: 15 amino acids. Germline V lookup: CDR1 LGHDT, CDR2 YNNKEL (reference sequence). The CDR3 protein is CASSHWGLEDGELFF. CDR3 coding DNA: TGTGCCAGCAGCCATTGGGGTTTGGAGGACGGGGAGCTGTTTTTT.

CDR3 residues: CSVHLANTEAFF. CDR3 nucleotides: TGCAGCGTCCACCTAGCGAACACTGAAGCTTTCTTT. This rearrangement joins TRBV29-1 to TRBJ1-1; D not resolved. The V gene lost 6 bases and the J gene lost 1 base, with 9 bases spanning the gap. The CDR3 is 12 amino acids. The germline gives CDR1 SQVTM, CDR2 ANQGSEA.

This clonotype was detected only a few times. The chain combines TRBV14 with TRBJ1-3; D uncertain. CDR1 is SGHDN, CDR2 FVKESK, per germline. V was pared by 4 bases and J by 3 bases, with 10 bases between. The CDR3 covers 14 residues. CDR3 residues: CASSPRLVGNTIYF. The CDR3 bases are TGTGCCAGCAGCCCTCGCCTGGTTGGAAACACCATATATTTT.

The gene calls are TRBV4-1 and TRBJ2-7, with D possibly matching TRBD1 (5 bases). The V end lost 0 bases, the J end lost 3 bases, and 12 bases lay between the germline ends. The CDR3 has 15 amino acids. Germline CDR1 is MGHRA and CDR2 is YSYEKL. CDR3 in amino acids: CASSQDEGADYEQYF. As DNA, the CDR3 is TGCGCCAGCAGCCAAGATGAAGGGGCGGACTACGAGCAGTACTTC.

The sample holds many counts of this clonotype. The V call is TRBV12-3 or TRBV12-4, the J call TRBJ1-1; D remains ambiguous. Deletions cut 2 bases from V and 1 base from J, with 8 bases between. CDR3 length equals 14 residues. CDR3 DNA: TGTGCCAGCAGTTTAAGAACACCGAACACTGAAGCTTTCTTT. Its translation is CASSLRTPNTEAFF.

This clonotype was detected a few times. V is TRBV6-5 and J is TRBJ2-5; no clear D gene. The germline V and J ends were trimmed by 6 bases and 5 bases, with 13 bases remaining between them. CDR3 length: 13 residues. Germline V gene sequence: CDR1 MNHEY, CDR2 SVGAGI. The CDR3: CASRLDGRETQYF. The CDR3 coding sequence is TGTGCCAGCAGACTCGACGGGCGGGAGACCCAGTACTTC.

This chain uses TRBV12-3 or TRBV12-4 with TRBJ1-1; the D gene is possibly TRBD1 (5 bases). The CDR3 length is 12 residues. Trimming cost V 5 bases and J 9 bases, with 13 bases left between them. The CDR3 DNA is TGTGCCAGCAGTGGGGGTTTAGGTCAAGCTTTCTTT. Protein: CASSGGLGQAFF.

This sequence joins TRBV7-2 and TRBJ2-5, with a possible D match to TRBD2 (5 bases). Deletions cut 5 bases from V and 5 bases from J, with 18 bases between. The CDR3 contains 15 residues. Germline CDR1 reads SGHTA; CDR2 reads FQGNSA. As DNA, the CDR3 is TGTGCCAGCAGCCCATACGCTGGACTTACCGAGACCCAGTACTTC. This encodes CASSPYAGLTETQYF.

This chain connects TRBV7-9 to TRBJ2-3; 8 bases match TRBD1. This CDR3 region has 16 residues. CDR1 is SEHNR and CDR2 is FQNEAQ in the germline V gene (reference sequence). V lost 3 bases and J lost 0; bases outside the gene matches: 5. CDR3 protein: CASSFGQGTSTDTQYF. CDR3 nucleotides: TGTGCCAGCAGCTTCGGACAGGGCACTAGCACAGATACGCAGTATTTT.

The chain's CDR3 is CAIGQDYGYTF. In DNA form, the CDR3 reads TGTGCCATCGGACAGGACTATGGCTACACCTTC. The chain couples TRBV24-1 to TRBJ1-2; 7 nucleotides agree with TRBD1. Germline V gives CDR1 KGHDR, CDR2 SFDVKD. The CDR3 is 11 amino acids. The V segment lost 11 bases and the J segment 3 bases; nucleotides outside the gene matches: 2.

This clonotype was counted a few times. The chain links TRBV11-2 to TRBJ2-1; D gene unclear. V shed 0 bases and J shed 8 bases, with 17 bases lying between them. The CDR3 totals 16 residues. Per the germline V gene, CDR1 is SGHAT and CDR2 is FQNNGV. The CDR3 reads CASSLEIDFPVDEQFF. The CDR3 coding sequence is TGTGCCAGCAGCTTAGAAATCGACTTCCCGGTCGATGAGCAGTTCTTC.

This chain links TRBV6-5 with TRBJ1-2; weak D call: TRBD1 (5 bases). Trimming stripped 0 bases from V and 6 bases from J, with 14 bases between. The CDR3 sequence is 15 residues long. Germline loops: CDR1 MNHEY, CDR2 SVGAGI. The CDR3 DNA follows: TGTGCCAGCAGTTACTCGAAGACAGCCTCCCATGGCTACACCTTC. This encodes CASSYSKTASHGYTF.